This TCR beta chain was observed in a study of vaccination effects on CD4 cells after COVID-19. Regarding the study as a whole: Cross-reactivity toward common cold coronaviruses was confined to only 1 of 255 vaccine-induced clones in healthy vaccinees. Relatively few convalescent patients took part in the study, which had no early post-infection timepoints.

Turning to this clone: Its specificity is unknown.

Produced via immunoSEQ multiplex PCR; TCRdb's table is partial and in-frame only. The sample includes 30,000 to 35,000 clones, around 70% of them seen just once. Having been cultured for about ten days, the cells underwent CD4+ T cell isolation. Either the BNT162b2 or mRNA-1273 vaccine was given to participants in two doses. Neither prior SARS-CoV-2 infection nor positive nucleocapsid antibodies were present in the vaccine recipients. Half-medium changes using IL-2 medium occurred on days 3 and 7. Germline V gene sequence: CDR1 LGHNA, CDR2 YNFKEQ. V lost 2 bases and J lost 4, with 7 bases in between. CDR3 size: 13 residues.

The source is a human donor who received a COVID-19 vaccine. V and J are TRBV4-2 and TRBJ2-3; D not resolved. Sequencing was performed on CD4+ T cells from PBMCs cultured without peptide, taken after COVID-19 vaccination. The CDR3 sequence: CASSQSLPDTQYF. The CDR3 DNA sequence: TGTGCCAGCAGCCAAAGCCTACCAGATACGCAGTATTTT.